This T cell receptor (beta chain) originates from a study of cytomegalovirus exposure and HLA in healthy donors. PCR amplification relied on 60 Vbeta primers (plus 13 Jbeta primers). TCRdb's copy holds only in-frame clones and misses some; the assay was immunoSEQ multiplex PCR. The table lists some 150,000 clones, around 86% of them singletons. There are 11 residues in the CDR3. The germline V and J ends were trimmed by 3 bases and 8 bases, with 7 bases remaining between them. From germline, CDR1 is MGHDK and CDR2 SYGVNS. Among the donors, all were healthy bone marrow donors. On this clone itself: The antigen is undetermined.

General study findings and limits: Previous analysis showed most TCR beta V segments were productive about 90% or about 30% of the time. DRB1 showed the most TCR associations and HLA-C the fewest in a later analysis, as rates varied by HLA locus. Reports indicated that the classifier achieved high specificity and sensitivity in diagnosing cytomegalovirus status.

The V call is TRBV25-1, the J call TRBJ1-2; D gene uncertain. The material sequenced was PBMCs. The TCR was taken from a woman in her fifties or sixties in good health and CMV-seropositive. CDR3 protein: CASSDGWGYTF. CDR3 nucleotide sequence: TGTGCCAGCAGTGACGGGTGGGGCTACACCTTC.